A single sample is the source of the 7 T cell receptor beta chains below, sequenced in a study of blood T cell repertoires in COVID-19. Produced via immunoSEQ multiplex PCR; TCRdb's table is partial and in-frame only. The sample yields roughly 250,000 clones, 80% to 90% seen once. Sequencing was performed on PBMCs or T cells enriched from blood (not recorded which). The receptors come from a woman between 18 and 29 years old who had recovered from COVID-19.

This clone was seen a handful of times. V is TRBV10-1 and J is TRBJ2-2; D not resolved. Germline CDR1 WNHNN, CDR2 SYGVQD (reference sequence). Trimming stripped 0 bases from V and 3 bases from J, with 8 bases between. This CDR3 has 15 residues. The CDR3 here is CASSESIGDTGELFF. In DNA, the CDR3 is TGCGCCAGCAGTGAGTCCATCGGAGACACCGGGGAGCTGTTTTTT.

V usage is TRBV6-5 and J usage is TRBJ1-1; D remains unclear. In germline, CDR1 is MNHEY, CDR2 SVGAGI. The CDR3 extends over 13 amino acids. Trimming removed 6 bases at V and 5 bases at J, with 13 bases between. The CDR3 DNA sequence: TGTGCCAGCAGCCGCACAGTTCAGACTGAAGCTTTCTTT. Translated, it gives CASSRTVQTEAFF.

CDR3 in DNA: TGTGCCAGCAGCTCCCCGGGGGAGGGAGGCTACACCTTC. Translating gives CASSSPGEGGYTF. This rearrangement joins TRBV9 to TRBJ1-2; TRBD1 might be the D (5 bases). The CDR3 contains 13 residues. Trimming left V 4 bases short and J 8 bases short, with 15 bases between. CDR1 and CDR2 from the germline V gene are SGDLS and YYNGEE.

The gene calls are TRBV2 and TRBJ1-2, with D perhaps matching TRBD1 (5 bases). V was trimmed by 6 bases and J by 6 bases, leaving 14 bases between them. Germline CDR1 and CDR2: SNHLY and FYNNEI. There are 13 residues in the CDR3. The CDR3 region is CASSGTGGNGYTF. CDR3 nucleotide sequence: TGTGCCAGCAGCGGAACGGGGGGGAATGGCTACACCTTC. Combining the CDR3 with reference TRBV2 and TRBJ1-2 gives the whole variable domain EPEVTQTPSHQVTQMGQEVILRCVPISNHLYFYWYRQILGQKVEFLVSFYNNEISEKSEIFDDQFSVERPDGSNFTLKIRSTKLEDSAMYFCASSGTGGNGYTFGSGTRLTVV.

The chain recombines TRBV7-9 with TRBJ1-5, with D possibly matching TRBD1 (6 bases). The germline CDR1 and CDR2 sequences are SEHNR and FQNEAQ (reference sequence). The CDR3 spans 15 residues. V lost 5 bases and J lost 2, with 13 bases in between. CDR3 loop: CASSPGVGGNQPQHF. In DNA, the CDR3 is TGTGCCAGCAGCCCAGGGGTGGGAGGCAATCAGCCCCAGCATTTT.

This clone was observed a few times. In DNA form, the CDR3 reads TGTGCCAGCCGTCCTGGGGGGCTAGCGGTACATGAAAAGCAGTACTTC. This translates into CASRPGGLAVHEKQYF. This chain links TRBV9 with TRBJ2-7, with D possibly being TRBD2 (7 bases). The CDR3 is made up of 16 amino acids. From germline, CDR1 is SGDLS and CDR2 YYNGEE. V lost 7 bases to trimming and J lost 8 bases, with 28 bases between them.

CDR3 loop: CASSIATTGYGYTF. The DNA of the CDR3 is TGTGCCAGTAGTATAGCCACTACAGGGTATGGCTACACCTTC. J is TRBJ1-2 and V is TRBV19; possible D gene TRBD1, 6 bases. Per the germline V gene, CDR1 is LNHDA and CDR2 is SQIVND (reference sequence). This CDR3 contains 14 residues. Trimming took 1 base from V and 5 from J, leaving 11 bases between them.